The 19 T cell receptor beta chains presented below share a single source sample, sequenced in a study of technical replicates of blood from several donors. Here immunoSEQ multiplex PCR was the method, and the copy in TCRdb shows in-frame clones only, minus some. The table includes fewer than 65,000 clones, approximately 87% detected once. The sequencing sample was made of PBMCs. The receptors come from a human donor in good health. Some clones in this sample may be carry-over from other donors' samples.

The chain recombines TRBV6-6 with TRBJ2-2; D might be TRBD2 (6 bases). V dropped 6 bases and J dropped 6 bases, with 14 bases sitting between them. Germline CDR1 MNHNY, CDR2 SVGAGI (reference sequence). The CDR3 sequence is 14 residues long. Here the CDR3 DNA reads TGTGCCAGCAGCCCCCAGGGACTTTCCGGGGAGCTGTTTTTT. Encoded protein: CASSPQGLSGELFF.

This clone was seen a handful of times. The chain links TRBV29-1 to TRBJ1-4; a weak D match, TRBD1 (6 bases). Trimming removed 4 bases at V and 7 bases at J, with 13 bases between. The CDR3 contains 13 residues. The V gene's germline CDR1 is SQVTM and CDR2 ANQGSEA. The CDR3 coding sequence is TGCAGCGTTGTAACCAGGGGACGTGAAAAACTGTTTTTT. Translation gives CSVVTRGREKLFF.

The chain links TRBV2 to TRBJ2-5; D gene uncertain. Trimming stripped 7 bases from V and 1 base from J, with 16 bases between. This CDR3 spans 15 amino acids. Germline CDR1 reads SNHLY; CDR2 reads FYNNEI. The CDR3 DNA sequence: TGTGCCAGCAAGCTCGAGCAGGCAAGCCAAGAGACCCAGTACTTC. Translation: CASKLEQASQETQYF.

The gene calls are TRBV5-4 and TRBJ1-1; D may be TRBD1 (5 bases). V was cut by 4 bases and J by 1 base, with 17 bases left in between. The CDR3 has 16 residues. In germline, CDR1 is SGHNT, CDR2 YYREEE (reference sequence). CDR3 DNA sequence: TGTGCCAGCAGCCCGGCCGGGTCCAGGGCGAACACTGAAGCTTTCTTT. This encodes CASSPAGSRANTEAFF.

This sequence joins TRBV6-5 and TRBJ2-6, with unresolved D. V gave up 8 bases and J gave up 0 bases, with 8 bases separating them. The CDR3 is 14 amino acids. Per the germline V gene, CDR1 is MNHEY and CDR2 is SVGAGI. CDR3 sequence reads: CASLAPSGANVLTF. CDR3 DNA sequence: TGTGCCAGCCTGGCTCCCTCTGGGGCCAACGTCCTGACTTTC.

The gene calls are TRBV9 and TRBJ1-4; D not certain. Germline loops: CDR1 SGDLS, CDR2 YYNGEE. V was trimmed by 1 base and J by 0 bases, leaving 4 bases between them. CDR3 length equals 14 residues. For the CDR3, the DNA is TGTGCCAGCAGCGTACATGCAACTAATGAAAAACTGTTTTTT. The encoded protein is CASSVHATNEKLFF.

The V gene is TRBV5-4, the J gene TRBJ2-3; 8 nucleotides match TRBD2. With V trimmed by 3 bases and J by 6 bases, 0 bases remained unmatched. This CDR3 spans 12 amino acids. CDR1 and CDR2 from the germline V gene are SGHNT and YYREEE (reference sequence). The CDR3 reads CASSSGGDTQYF. In DNA, the CDR3 is TGTGCCAGCAGCTCGGGGGGGGATACGCAGTATTTT. The full variable domain, completed using reference TRBV5-4 and TRBJ2-3, is ETGVTQSPTHLIKTRGQQVTLRCSSQSGHNTVSWYQQALGQGPQFIFQYYREEENGRGNFPPRFSGLQFPNYSSELNVNALELDDSALYLCASSSGGDTQYFGPGTRLTVL.

This chain connects TRBV15 to TRBJ2-7; the match to TRBD1 covers 8 bases. Germline values: CDR1 LNHNV, CDR2 YYDKDF (reference sequence). CDR3 length: 18 residues. Trimming cost V 2 bases and J 4 bases; bases outside gene matches: 16. The CDR3 DNA reads as TGTGCCACCAGCAGAACCGACAGGGGAGAGGCGGCCTCTTACGAGCAGTACTTC. Amino acids: CATSRTDRGEAASYEQYF. The full variable domain, its missing parts supplied by reference TRBV15 and TRBJ2-7, is DAMVIQNPRYQVTQFGKPVTLSCSQTLNHNVMYWYQQKSSQAPKLLFHYYDKDFNNEADTPDNFQSRRPNTSFCFLDIRSPGLGDTAMYLCATSRTDRGEAASYEQYFGPGTRLTVT.

The chain uses TRBV7-9 and TRBJ2-3, with TRBD2 identical over 7 bases. J was trimmed by 2 bases and V by 4 bases; bases with no gene match: 3. CDR1 is SEHNR, CDR2 FQNEAQ, per germline (reference sequence). CDR3 length: 14 residues. CDR3: CASSWLAVTDTQYF. CDR3 nucleotide sequence: TGTGCCAGCAGCTGGCTAGCGGTCACAGATACGCAGTATTTT.

This clone was seen more than once but under ten times. The gene calls are TRBV4-2 and TRBJ1-5; D gene ambiguous. The CDR3 has 13 amino acids. The germline V gene encodes CDR1 LGHNA and CDR2 YNFKEQ. V lost 0 bases to trimming and J lost 14 bases, with 14 bases between them. The CDR3 sequence: CASSQDLDTGEHF. For the CDR3, the DNA is TGTGCCAGCAGCCAAGATCTCGATACCGGGGAGCATTTT.

The rearrangement uses TRBV15 and TRBJ2-5; 8 nucleotides line up with TRBD2. The V segment lost 3 bases and the J segment 7 bases; nucleotides outside the gene matches: 7. This CDR3 spans 14 amino acids. The germline V gene has CDR1 LNHNV and CDR2 YYDKDF (reference sequence). For the CDR3, the DNA is TGTGCCACCAGCAGCGGGAGGGGGAATGGGACCCAGTACTTC. Amino acids: CATSSGRGNGTQYF.

This chain connects TRBV7-8 to TRBJ2-7; D is unclear. The CDR3 consists of 14 residues. Per germline, CDR1 SGHVS and CDR2 FQNEAQ. Trimming pared 1 base from V and 2 bases from J, leaving 9 bases between. CDR3 loop: CASSLGGRTYEQYF. In nucleotides, the CDR3 is TGTGCCAGCAGCTTAGGAGGTCGGACCTACGAGCAGTACTTC.

The V gene is TRBV11-1, the J gene TRBJ1-2; 9 nucleotides line up with TRBD1. Germline loops: CDR1 SGHAT, CDR2 FQDESV (reference sequence). V was pared by 5 bases and J by 4 bases, with 2 bases of the junction left unmatched. CDR3 length: 13 residues. The CDR3 region has the DNA TGTGCCAGCAGCCCGGGACAGGGCTATGGCTACACCTTC. Translating it yields CASSPGQGYGYTF.

This chain links TRBV10-3 with TRBJ2-7, with D perhaps TRBD1 (6 bases). This CDR3 has 13 residues. Germline CDR1 ENHRY, CDR2 SYGVKD. V was clipped by 3 bases and J by 3 bases, with 9 bases between them. CDR3 nucleotides: TGTGCCATCAGTGACAGGGGCGACTACGAGCAGTACTTC. Translation: CAISDRGDYEQYF.

V and J are TRBV7-9 and TRBJ1-1; a weak D match, TRBD1 (5 bases). Per the germline V gene, CDR1 is SEHNR and CDR2 is FQNEAQ (reference sequence). The CDR3 sequence is 14 residues long. Trimming left V 3 bases short and J 3 bases short, with 11 bases between. CDR3 loop: CASSLFTGDTEAFF. CDR3 in DNA: TGTGCCAGCAGCTTGTTCACGGGGGACACTGAAGCTTTCTTT.

The V gene is TRBV4-1, the J gene TRBJ2-3, with TRBD2 matching 7 bases. Germline assignment: CDR1 MGHRA and CDR2 YSYEKL. The V gene end was trimmed by 4 bases and the J gene end by 2 bases; junction bases not matched to a gene: 15. The CDR3 has 18 amino acids. CDR3 coding DNA: TGCGCCAGCAGCCCGAGAAGGGCAGCGGGGTCTAACACAGATACGCAGTATTTT. As protein: CASSPRRAAGSNTDTQYF.

This clone was counted once. This CDR3 reads CASSLIRDTEAFF. The CDR3 nucleotides are TGTGCCAGCAGCTTGATCAGGGATACTGAAGCTTTCTTT. The chain uses TRBV7-2 and TRBJ1-1; D is possibly TRBD1 (5 bases). Between the trimmed V and J ends, which lost 3 bases and 5 bases, there was a span of 10 bases. CDR1 and CDR2 from the germline V gene are SGHTA and FQGNSA. CDR3 length equals 13 residues.

This chain connects TRBV5-1 to TRBJ2-2, with 11 bases that match TRBD2. Unmatched junction bases numbered 4, after V lost 2 bases and J lost 4 bases. This CDR3 region has 16 residues. CDR1 is SGHRS and CDR2 is YFSETQ in the germline V gene. CDR3 residues: CASSFSSGGPTGELFF. In nucleotides, the CDR3 is TGCGCCAGCAGCTTTTCTAGCGGGGGGCCCACCGGGGAGCTGTTTTTT.

This clone was found once. V is TRBV30 and J is TRBJ1-2, with TRBD1 matching over 7 bases. Germline-derived CDR1 and CDR2 are GTSNPN and SVGIG (reference sequence). CDR3 length: 15 residues. V shed 3 bases, J shed 1 base, and the junction held 8 bases outside the gene matches. CDR3 region: CAWSPTGPVNYGYTF. The CDR3, as DNA: TGTGCCTGGAGCCCGACAGGGCCCGTTAACTATGGCTACACCTTC.